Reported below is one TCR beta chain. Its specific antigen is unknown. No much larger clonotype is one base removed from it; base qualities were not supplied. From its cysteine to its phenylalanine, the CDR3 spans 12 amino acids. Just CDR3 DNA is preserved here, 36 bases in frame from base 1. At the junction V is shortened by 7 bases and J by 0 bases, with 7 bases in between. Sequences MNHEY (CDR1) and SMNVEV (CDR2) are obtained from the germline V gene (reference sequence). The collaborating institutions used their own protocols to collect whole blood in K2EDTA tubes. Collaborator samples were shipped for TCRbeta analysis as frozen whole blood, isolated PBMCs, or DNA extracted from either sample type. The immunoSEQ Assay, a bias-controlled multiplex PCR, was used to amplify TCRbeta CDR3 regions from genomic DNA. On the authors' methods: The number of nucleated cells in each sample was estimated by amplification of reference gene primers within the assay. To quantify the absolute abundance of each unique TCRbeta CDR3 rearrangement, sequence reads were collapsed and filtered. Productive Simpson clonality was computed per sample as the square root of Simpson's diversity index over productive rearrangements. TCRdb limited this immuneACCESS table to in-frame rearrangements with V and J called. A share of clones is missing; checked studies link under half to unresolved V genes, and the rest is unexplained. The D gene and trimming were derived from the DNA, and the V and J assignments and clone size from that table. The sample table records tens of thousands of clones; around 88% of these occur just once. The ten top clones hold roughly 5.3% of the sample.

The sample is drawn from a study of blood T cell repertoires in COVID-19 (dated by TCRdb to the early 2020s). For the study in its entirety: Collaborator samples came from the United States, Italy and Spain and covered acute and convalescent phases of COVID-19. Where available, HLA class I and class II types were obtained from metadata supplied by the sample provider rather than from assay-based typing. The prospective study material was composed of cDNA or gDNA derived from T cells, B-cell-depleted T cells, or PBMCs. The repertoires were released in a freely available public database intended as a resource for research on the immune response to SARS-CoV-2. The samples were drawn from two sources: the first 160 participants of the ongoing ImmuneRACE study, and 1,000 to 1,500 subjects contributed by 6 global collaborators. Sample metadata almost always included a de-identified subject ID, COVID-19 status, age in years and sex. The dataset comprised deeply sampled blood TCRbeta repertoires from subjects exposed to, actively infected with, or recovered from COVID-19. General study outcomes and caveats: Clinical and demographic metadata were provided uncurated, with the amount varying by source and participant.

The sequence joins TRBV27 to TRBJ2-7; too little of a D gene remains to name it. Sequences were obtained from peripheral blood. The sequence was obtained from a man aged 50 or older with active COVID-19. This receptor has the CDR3 CASTLSSYEQYF. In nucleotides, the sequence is TGTGCCAGCACCCTTAGCTCCTACGAGCAGTACTTC.